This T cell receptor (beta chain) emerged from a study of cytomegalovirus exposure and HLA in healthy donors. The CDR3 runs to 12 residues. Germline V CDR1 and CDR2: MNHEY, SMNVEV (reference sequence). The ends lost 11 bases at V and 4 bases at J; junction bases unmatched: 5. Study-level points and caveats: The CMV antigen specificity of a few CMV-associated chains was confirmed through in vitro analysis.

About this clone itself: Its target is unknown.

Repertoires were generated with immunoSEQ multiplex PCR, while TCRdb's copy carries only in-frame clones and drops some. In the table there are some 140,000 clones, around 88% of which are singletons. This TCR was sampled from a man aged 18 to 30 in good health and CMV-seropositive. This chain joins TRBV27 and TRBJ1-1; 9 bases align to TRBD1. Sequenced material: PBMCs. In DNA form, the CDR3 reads TGTGCCGACCGGGACAGGGTCACTGAAGCTTTCTTT. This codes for CADRDRVTEAFF.